These 3 T cell receptor beta chains originate from one sample sequenced in a study of blood T cell repertoires in COVID-19. The method was immunoSEQ multiplex PCR; TCRdb's version includes in-frame clones alone and lacks a portion of them. There are under 200,000 clones in the sample; roughly 84% occur only once, and around 5.4% lies in the top ten. Sequenced sample: peripheral blood. The origin of the receptors is a woman between 50 and 59 years old with COVID-19, enrolled during active disease.

The chain couples TRBV6-6 to TRBJ1-2; 8 positions match TRBD1. The CDR3 length is 16 residues. V was clipped by 6 bases and J by 0 bases; unmatched bases: 9. The germline gives CDR1 MNHNY, CDR2 SVGAGI (reference sequence). The CDR3 here is CASRSSDRDANYGYTF. CDR3 DNA: TGTGCCAGCAGATCTTCGGACAGGGACGCTAACTATGGCTACACCTTC.

This chain joins TRBV5-1 and TRBJ2-7, with TRBD1 identical over 7 bases. This CDR3 has 14 residues. Per germline, CDR1 SGHRS and CDR2 YFSETQ. V shed 5 bases and J 1 base; nucleotides not matched to a gene: 6. CDR3 DNA: TGCGCCAGCAGGGGACAGTCGATGTCCTACGAGCAGTACTTC. Its translation is CASRGQSMSYEQYF.

The genes are TRBV2 and TRBJ2-7; 8 bases map to TRBD1. The CDR3 consists of 17 residues. V dropped 2 bases and J dropped 2; count of bases not matched to a gene: 11. Germline CDR1 reads SNHLY; CDR2 reads FYNNEI. The CDR3 coding sequence is TGTGCCAGCAGTGAAAGTGGGTGGGGACAGGCTCCCTACGAGCAGTACTTC. Residues: CASSESGWGQAPYEQYF.